This is a list of T cell receptor beta chains from one sample in a study of T-cell reconstitution after alpha-beta-depleted transplantation in children. TCRdb used MiXCR to reprocess the PCR reads, holding one entry per CDR3 protein. The sample lists a few hundred thousand distinct CDR3 sequences; 43% were seen once. Here the sequenced sample was PBMCs, taken before TCRalphabeta/CD19-depleted stem cell transplant. The receptors stem from a girl aged 2 to 9 with aplastic anemia, due to receive a stem cell transplant. Each CDR3 is given with its conserved first and last residue. D genes are given only for firm matches. Clone size appears in some rows only: once, few, many, or a class for an expanded clone.

D gene,clone size,V gene,J gene,CDR3 DNA,CDR3 protein
TRBD1,few,TRBV30,TRBJ1-1,TGTGCCTGGAACCCTCGAGGACAGGGGACAGCTTTCTTT,CAWNPRGQGTAFF
.,many,TRBV11-2,TRBJ2-3,TGTGCCAGCAGCGTGACGTTGAGCACAGATACGCAGTATTTT,CASSVTLSTDTQYF
TRBD2,.,TRBV7-9,TRBJ2-7,TGTGCCAGCAGCTATACTAGCGGGGGGCTGAACGAGCAGTACTTC,CASSYTSGGLNEQYF
.,few,TRBV2,TRBJ2-1,TGTGCCAGCACCTCGGGACTCGGTGAGCAGTTCTTC,CASTSGLGEQFF
TRBD2,.,TRBV5-1,TRBJ2-1,TGCGCCAGCAGCTTGGGTTCCGGGACTAGGAGCTACAATGAGCAGTTCTTC,CASSLGSGTRSYNEQFF
TRBD2,.,TRBV5-1,TRBJ2-1,TGCGCCAGCAGCTTCTTCGGGGGGAATGAGCAGTTCTTC,CASSFFGGNEQFF
.,many,TRBV2,TRBJ1-4,TGTGCCAGCAAGCCTCTAGGGGAAAAACTGTTTTTT,CASKPLGEKLFF
TRBD2,.,TRBV13,TRBJ2-2,TGTGCCAGCAGCTGGGGACTAGCGGGCCCGAACACCGGGGAGCTGTTTTTT,CASSWGLAGPNTGELFF
TRBD2,.,TRBV6-2/TRBV6-3,TRBJ2-1,TGTGCCAGCGAAGGCCCGGAACGGGCTAGCGGGGCGAGCTCCTACAATGAGCAGTTCTTC,CASEGPERASGASSYNEQFF
.,.,TRBV20-1,TRBJ2-5,TGCAGTGCTAGAGATGGGCTGACGGGTAAAGAGACCCAGTACTTC,CSARDGLTGKETQYF
.,few,TRBV6-1,TRBJ2-5,TGTGCCAGCAGTGAAGGACCAGAGCAAGAGACCCAGTACTTC,CASSEGPEQETQYF
TRBD1,.,TRBV11-2,TRBJ1-4,TGTGCCAGCAGCTTATCCGGACAGGGGGCAACTAATGAAAAACTGTTTTTT,CASSLSGQGATNEKLFF
.,.,TRBV9,TRBJ2-1,TGTGCCAGCAGCGTAGCAACTTTCTCCTACAATGAGCAGTTCTTC,CASSVATFSYNEQFF
.,.,TRBV27,TRBJ2-5,TGTGCCAGCAGTTTAGTGTTCCAAGAGACCCAGTACTTC,CASSLVFQETQYF
.,.,TRBV27,TRBJ2-7,TGTGCCAGCAGCCCAGAGGGGCGTCCCTACGAGCAGTACTTC,CASSPEGRPYEQYF
.,.,TRBV20-1,TRBJ2-5,TGCAGTGCGTCGACACGTCAAGAGACCCAGTACTTC,CSASTRQETQYF
TRBD2,.,TRBV20-1,TRBJ2-3,TGCAGTGCAGTCACTAGCGGGAGAACAGATACGCAGTATTTT,CSAVTSGRTDTQYF
.,.,TRBV7-2,TRBJ2-7,TGTGCCAGCAGCAGAAATCTGGGAAGCTCCTACGAGCAGTACTTC,CASSRNLGSSYEQYF
TRBD1,once,TRBV20-1,TRBJ2-7,TGCAGTGCTACCCCCGGGACAGGGTTCGAGCAGTACTTC,CSATPGTGFEQYF
.,many,TRBV30,TRBJ2-1,TGTGCCTGGAAAGACCTATACAATGAGCAGTTCTTC,CAWKDLYNEQFF
TRBD1,few,TRBV6-4,TRBJ2-1,TGTGCCAGCAGTCCAGACAGGGGGTCCAGCAATGAGCAGTTCTTC,CASSPDRGSSNEQFF
.,.,TRBV3-1,TRBJ2-2,TGTGCCAGCAGCCAAGTAAGGCAGGGGCACCTACCCGGGGAGCTGTTTTTT,CASSQVRQGHLPGELFF
TRBD1,.,TRBV11-2,TRBJ1-2,TGTGCCAGCAGCTTAGAGTCTCCGGGACAGGGATCAAACTATGGCTACACCTTC,CASSLESPGQGSNYGYTF
TRBD2,.,TRBV20-1,TRBJ2-1,TGCAGTGCTAGTCCCCAAGCGGGAGGGGACAATGAGCAGTTCTTC,CSASPQAGGDNEQFF
.,many,TRBV20-1,TRBJ1-1,TGCAGTGCTAGGAAAGACAGCACTGAAGCTTTCTTT,CSARKDSTEAFF
TRBD2,few,TRBV18,TRBJ2-7,TGTGCCAGCTCACGGACTAGCTTGGACGAGCAGTACTTC,CASSRTSLDEQYF
.,once,TRBV20-1,TRBJ2-4,TGCAGTGCTAGCCTACCCGAAGCCAAAAACATTCAGTACTTC,CSASLPEAKNIQYF
TRBD2,many,TRBV12-3/TRBV12-4,TRBJ2-1,TGTGCCAGCAGTTTTAGCGGGGGATACAATGAGCAGTTCTTC,CASSFSGGYNEQFF
TRBD1,.,TRBV11-2,TRBJ2-6,TGTGCCAGCAGCTTAGATTTAACAGGGGCCTCAGGGGCCAACGTCCTGACTTTC,CASSLDLTGASGANVLTF
TRBD2,many,TRBV5-1,TRBJ2-2,TGCGCCAGCAGCCCGACTAGCGGGAGTCTCTTGGCCGGGGAGCTGTTTTTT,CASSPTSGSLLAGELFF
.,few,TRBV7-3,TRBJ2-1,TGTGCCAGCAGCCAAGTGGTCGGCCCCCAGGGGGAGCAGTTCTTC,CASSQVVGPQGEQFF
.,few,TRBV7-6,TRBJ2-5,TGTGCCAGCAGCTTACAGCATAACCAAGAGACCCAGTACTTC,CASSLQHNQETQYF
.,many,TRBV20-1,TRBJ1-2,TGCAGTGCTAGTGGGATGAGGGCCGGCTACACCTTC,CSASGMRAGYTF
.,.,TRBV29-1,TRBJ1-1,TGCAGCCTAGCTCAGGGCCACACTGAAGCTTTCTTT,CSLAQGHTEAFF
.,many,TRBV12-3/TRBV12-4,TRBJ1-1,TGTGCCAGCAGTTTCGCCGGGACGGGGAACACTGAAGCTTTCTTT,CASSFAGTGNTEAFF
.,many,TRBV12-3/TRBV12-4,TRBJ1-5,TGTGCCAGCAGTTTAGGTAGGGGCAATCAGCCCCAGCATTTT,CASSLGRGNQPQHF
.,many,TRBV20-1,TRBJ2-5,TGCAGTGCTAGAGTCTCAAAAGAGACCCAGTACTTC,CSARVSKETQYF
.,many,TRBV25-1,TRBJ2-3,TGTGCCACAGAGCGGACCGACACAGATACGCAGTATTTT,CATERTDTDTQYF
TRBD2,once,TRBV2,TRBJ2-5,TGTGCCAGCAGGCTGGGGCCTAGCGGGAGGGGAGAGACCCAGTACTTC,CASRLGPSGRGETQYF
.,.,TRBV20-1,TRBJ2-3,TGCAGTGCTAGAGATTACCTAATTCCCACCACAGATACGCAGTATTTT,CSARDYLIPTTDTQYF
.,many,TRBV7-9,TRBJ2-7,TGTGCCAGCAGCGGCTCAGGGGAAAAAAAATACGAGCAGTACTTC,CASSGSGEKKYEQYF
.,.,TRBV12-3/TRBV12-4,TRBJ2-7,TGTGCCAGCAGTTTAGCGAGGGGGACTGGGGAGCAGTACTTC,CASSLARGTGEQYF
.,.,TRBV5-5,TRBJ2-5,TGTGCCAGCAGCTTGGCCCCCAGGACTTCGCAAGAGACCCAGTACTTC,CASSLAPRTSQETQYF
.,few,TRBV6-1,TRBJ1-1,TGTGCCAGCAGGGAGGGGATGAGCACTGAAGCTTTCTTT,CASREGMSTEAFF
.,.,TRBV7-9,TRBJ2-5,TGTGCCAGCAGCTTTTCGGGGACGGAGACCCAGTACTTC,CASSFSGTETQYF
.,.,TRBV5-1,TRBJ2-2,TGCGCCAGCAGCTTGGTGGGCCAACCCACCGGGGAGCTGTTTTTT,CASSLVGQPTGELFF
.,.,TRBV12-3/TRBV12-4,TRBJ2-7,TGTGCCAGCAGTTTATTGACGTCCAGTCCCTACGAGCAGTACTTC,CASSLLTSSPYEQYF
TRBD2,.,TRBV6-2/TRBV6-3,TRBJ2-2,TGTGCCAGCAGCCGACCGGGACTAGCGGGAGGACCGAACACCGGGGAGCTGTTTTTT,CASSRPGLAGGPNTGELFF
.,.,TRBV12-5,TRBJ2-3,TGTGCTAGTGGTTTGCAATCCACAGATACGCAGTATTTT,CASGLQSTDTQYF
.,many,TRBV5-1,TRBJ1-1,TGCGCCAGCAGCTTGGAGGCGTCCACGGCTGAAGCTTTCTTT,CASSLEASTAEAFF
TRBD1,many,TRBV12-3/TRBV12-4,TRBJ2-3,TGTGCCAGCAGTCAGAGACAGGGCACCACAGATACGCAGTATTTT,CASSQRQGTTDTQYF
TRBD1,few,TRBV20-1,TRBJ1-1,TGCAGTGCTCCCCGGACAGGTTTGAACACTGAAGCTTTCTTT,CSAPRTGLNTEAFF
.,.,TRBV6-1,TRBJ1-1,TGTGCCAGCAGCCTCCTCCAGGGCGCTGAAGCTTTCTTT,CASSLLQGAEAFF
TRBD2,many,TRBV12-3/TRBV12-4,TRBJ2-3,TGTGCCAGCAGTTTCAGGACTAGCGGGAGCACAGATACGCAGTATTTT,CASSFRTSGSTDTQYF